This TCR beta chain was sequenced for a study of T cells in Graves' hyperthyroidism and ophthalmopathy. Study outcomes and limitations: Ophthalmopathy and stable hyperthyroidism were told apart by a 13 V-J model.

An absence of ophthalmopathy progression within 18 months meant stable Graves' hyperthyroidism. Template material for amplifying TCR beta CDR3 regions consisted of RNA transcripts. The TCR CDR3 first-round RT-PCR relied on the HTBI primer set. Via MiXCR, TCRdb re-called the multiplex PCR reads, giving one row per CDR3 protein. The sample has some 440,000 distinct CDR3 sequences; 15% to 19% are singletons. This clonotype was detected many times. Antigen unknown. Trimming pared 6 bases from V and 1 base from J, leaving 19 bases between. Germline V gives CDR1 MDHEN, CDR2 SYDVKM. CDR3 length equals 17 residues.

Sequencing input: blood. The clonotype originates from a woman aged 18-35 years with Graves' hyperthyroidism. The chain employs TRBV28 and TRBJ2-1; tentative D call: TRBD2 (7 bases). Here the CDR3 reads CASSPHTGRASYNEQFF. The DNA for the CDR3 is TGTGCCAGCAGCCCACATACAGGGAGGGCATCCTACAATGAGCAGTTCTTC.